This TCR beta chain was sequenced during a study of T-cell memory formation after mild COVID-19 listed by TCRdb under 2021. Study-wide context: TCR sequence clusters from the two donors were found to be largely donor specific. In a couple of donors, T-cell clones that expanded and contracted after mild COVID-19 were tracked by sequencing TCRalpha and TCRbeta repertoires over time. Two young, previously healthy adult volunteers made up the cohort, one male and one female. Summary of the overall study and its limitations: Only a couple of mild cases were covered in the study, and larger cohorts including severe cases with pre-infection samples were considered necessary. SARS-CoV-2 specificity was not confirmed for the second-wave clones peaking on day 37. Some responding clones were detected in pre-infection memory, which suggested that pre-existing cross-reactive memory T cells had joined the SARS-CoV-2 response. Contracting CD4+ clones were located mainly in the CM and EM memory subsets, whereas CD8+ clones were found to be enriched in EMRA. Clones that contracted from day 15 to 85 showed balanced CD4/CD8 phenotypes, whereas a second wave of clones that expanded from day 15 to 37 leaned towards CD4+.

V drops 5 bases and J drops 8 bases, leaving 16 bases in between. Including cysteine and phenylalanine, the CDR3 has 14 amino acids. Only the CDR3 DNA is retained, 42 bases long and in frame from the first base. From the germline V gene, CDR1 is SGHNT and CDR2 is YENEEA. The instrument given in TCRdb is Illumina NovaSeq 6000. TCRalpha and TCRbeta cDNA libraries were constructed by 5'RACE with constant-segment primers, with sample barcodes and unique molecular identifiers being introduced. RNA was extracted from every sample with Trizol reagent. Libraries were amplified in two PCR steps, with a second sample barcode and Illumina TruSeq adapters added in the second step. Sequencing of libraries was performed on an Illumina NovaSeq with 2 x 150 bp paired-end reads. Regarding the original processing steps: Demultiplexing of reads and collapsing into UMI-guided consensus sequences were performed with migec v1.2.7. With mixcr v2.1.11, UMI consensuses were aligned to TRA and TRB V and J templates and assembled into clonotypes. A clonotype was counted as expanded or contracted only if both edgeR and NoisET called the change significant, with noise models trained on biological replicates. For edgeR calls, the cutoffs were a false discovery rate-adjusted p below 0.01 and a log2 fold-change threshold of 1. As an exploratory analysis of dynamics, max-normalized trajectories of the 1000 most abundant clonotypes were examined by PCA with hierarchical clustering. Separately sequenced CD4+ and CD8+ repertoires were used to assign a CD4 or CD8 phenotype to each responding clone. The raw public data were reprocessed by TCRdb itself: fastp quality trimming at Q25, MiXCR clonotype calling, in-frame beta chains only. Rows are combined by CDR3 protein, so each entry shows the most common genes and DNA. These V and J calls are TCRdb output, not the study's own analysis. The sample profile shows about 250,000 distinct CDR3 sequences; over 15% of them were found once. The ten largest clones represent 2.1% of the sample.

Comment on this clonotype: Which antigen it targets is not known. Nothing much larger sits one base from this clone, and base qualities are not available.

Ficoll-Paque density gradient centrifugation was the method used to isolate PBMCs. The V and J genes are TRBV11-3 and TRBJ2-1; a tentative D call is TRBD2 (6 bases match). The sample comprised PBMCs or a T cell subset sorted from them (not recorded which). This TCR derives from an adult woman who had mild COVID-19 (a few samples of this study predate the infection). The sample titles of this study are shuffled in the database, so cell type and time point are left out; the donor was told from shared clones. The CDR3 corresponds to CASSPRRASDEQFF. The DNA reads TGTGCCAGCAGCCCCCGAAGAGCTAGCGATGAGCAGTTCTTC.